This passage covers 7 T cell receptor beta chains from one sample sequenced in a study of regulatory T cells in long-lasting Graves disease. Time point reported: persistent/refractory GD, antithyroid drugs over 5 years with positive TRAb. Construction of the TCR library relied on RNA isolated from PBMCs. With iRepertoire HTBI primers and Arm-PCR of CDR3 regions, TCR beta libraries were built. TCRdb reprocessed the multiplex PCR reads with MiXCR, giving one entry per CDR3 protein. The sample contains a few hundred thousand distinct CDR3 sequences, 20% to 25% of which appear only once. The sequenced sample was peripheral blood mononuclear cells (PBMCs), obtained when the disease was refractory, from a patient treated with antithyroid drugs. These receptors were taken from a woman aged 40 to 50 with Graves disease.

In its sample, this clonotype was seen many times. The rearrangement uses TRBV2 and TRBJ1-5; D call uncertain. This CDR3 spans 13 amino acids. V was cut by 5 bases and J by 0 bases, with 5 bases left in between. The germline CDR1 and CDR2 sequences are SNHLY and FYNNEI. The CDR3 DNA is TGTGCCAGCAGTACAGATAGCAATCAGCCCCAGCATTTT. Translated, it gives CASSTDSNQPQHF. Variable domain in full (rest from reference TRBV2 and TRBJ1-5): EPEVTQTPSHQVTQMGQEVILRCVPISNHLYFYWYRQILGQKVEFLVSFYNNEISEKSEIFDDQFSVERPDGSNFTLKIRSTKLEDSAMYFCASSTDSNQPQHFGDGTRLSIL.

This clonotype was picked up many times. This sequence joins TRBV12-3 or TRBV12-4 and TRBJ1-6; D uncertain. The CDR3 has 11 residues. V was pared by 1 base and J by 8 bases, with 0 bases between. The CDR3 DNA reads as TGTGCCAGCAGTTTAGATTCACCCCTCCACTTT. Translation gives CASSLDSPLHF.

This clonotype was seen repeatedly, ten times or more. This rearrangement joins TRBV2 to TRBJ2-7; D call uncertain. Germline assignment: CDR1 SNHLY and CDR2 FYNNEI. Trimming removed 1 base at V and 4 bases at J, with 2 bases between. The length of the CDR3 is 11 residues. The CDR3 DNA is TGTGCCAGCAGTGAAGATTACGAGCAGTACTTC. Residues: CASSEDYEQYF.

At least ten counts were recorded for this clonotype. The CDR3 coding sequence is TGTGCCACCCAGGGACTATCCTACGAGCAGTACTTC. It is translated as CATQGLSYEQYF. The chain combines TRBV11-2 with TRBJ2-7, with 7 bases lining up with TRBD2. The CDR3 sequence is 12 residues long. Germline V lookup: CDR1 SGHAT, CDR2 FQNNGV. Trimming at V came to 10 bases and at J to 1 base, leaving 4 bases not matched to a gene.

This sequence joins TRBV5-6 and TRBJ1-4; tentative D call: TRBD1 (5 bases). The CDR3 length is 17 residues. CDR1 is SGHDT and CDR2 is YYEEEE in the germline V gene. The V and J ends lost 4 bases and 0 bases respectively, with 16 bases between them. This CDR3 is CASSRDEFEATNEKLFF. DNA of the CDR3: TGTGCCAGCAGCCGGGACGAGTTTGAGGCAACTAATGAAAAACTGTTTTTT.

This clonotype was counted ten times or more. V gene TRBV28 combines with J gene TRBJ1-2; tentative D call: TRBD1 (6 bases). CDR1 and CDR2 from the germline V gene are MDHEN and SYDVKM. The CDR3 is made up of 13 amino acids. V lost 6 bases and J 4 bases, leaving 12 bases between the germline ends. The CDR3, as DNA: TGTGCCAGCAGCTATAGGGGGTCCTATGGCTACACCTTC. It encodes CASSYRGSYGYTF.

There are many counts of this clonotype. This chain links TRBV11-2 with TRBJ2-7; 10 nucleotides match TRBD2. J was trimmed by 4 bases and V by 4 bases; bases with no gene match: 10. Germline CDR1 is SGHAT and CDR2 is FQNNGV. The CDR3 contains 16 residues. CDR3 DNA: TGTGCCAGCAGCTCCCCCCGGGGACTAGCGCTATACGAGCAGTACTTC. This translates into CASSSPRGLALYEQYF.